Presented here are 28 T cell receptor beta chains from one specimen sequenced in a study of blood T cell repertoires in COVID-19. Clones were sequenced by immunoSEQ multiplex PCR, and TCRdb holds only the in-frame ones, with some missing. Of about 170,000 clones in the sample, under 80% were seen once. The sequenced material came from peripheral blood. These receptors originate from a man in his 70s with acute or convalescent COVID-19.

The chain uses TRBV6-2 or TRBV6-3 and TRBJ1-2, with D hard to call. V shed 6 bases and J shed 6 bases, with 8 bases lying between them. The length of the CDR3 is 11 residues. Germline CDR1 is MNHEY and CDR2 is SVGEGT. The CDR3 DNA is TGTGCCAGCAGCGAGGTCGATGGCTACACCTTC. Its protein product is CASSEVDGYTF.

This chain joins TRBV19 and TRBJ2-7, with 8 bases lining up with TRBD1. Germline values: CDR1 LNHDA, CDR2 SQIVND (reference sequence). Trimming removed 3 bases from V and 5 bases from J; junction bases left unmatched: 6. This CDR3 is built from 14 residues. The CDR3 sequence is CASSIPAGGDEQYF. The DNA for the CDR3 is TGTGCCAGTAGTATCCCGGCAGGGGGCGACGAGCAGTACTTC.

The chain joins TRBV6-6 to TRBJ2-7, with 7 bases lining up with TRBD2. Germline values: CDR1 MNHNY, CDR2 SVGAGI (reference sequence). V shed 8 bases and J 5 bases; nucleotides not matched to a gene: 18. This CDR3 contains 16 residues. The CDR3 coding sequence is TGTGCCAGCGGCCCCCACTCGGGGGGAGCGGGCGACGAGCAGTACTTC. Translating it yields CASGPHSGGAGDEQYF.

CDR3 sequence (DNA): TGCGCCAGCAGCCGCCTAGCGGGGGGTTTCACAGATACGCAGTATTTT. Translated, it gives CASSRLAGGFTDTQYF. This chain connects TRBV5-1 to TRBJ2-3; 11 bases fit TRBD2. Trimming removed 4 bases from V and 2 bases from J; junction bases left unmatched: 6. Per the germline V gene, CDR1 is SGHRS and CDR2 is YFSETQ. The CDR3 is 16 amino acids.

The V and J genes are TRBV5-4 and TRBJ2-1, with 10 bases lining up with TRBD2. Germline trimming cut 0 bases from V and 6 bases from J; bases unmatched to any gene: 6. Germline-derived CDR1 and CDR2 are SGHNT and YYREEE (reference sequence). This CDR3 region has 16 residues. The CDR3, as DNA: TGTGCCAGCAGCTTGGCAGTAGCGGGGGGTAGCAATGAGCAGTTCTTC. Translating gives CASSLAVAGGSNEQFF.

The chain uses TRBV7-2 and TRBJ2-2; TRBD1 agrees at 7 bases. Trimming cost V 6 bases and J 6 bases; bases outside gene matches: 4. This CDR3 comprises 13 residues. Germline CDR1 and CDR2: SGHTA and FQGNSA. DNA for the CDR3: TGTGCCAGCAGACGGACAGGCTCCGGGGAGCTGTTTTTT. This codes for CASRRTGSGELFF. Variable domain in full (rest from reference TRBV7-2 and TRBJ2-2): GAGVSQSPSNKVTEKGKDVELRCDPISGHTALYWYRQSLGQGLEFLIYFQGNSAPDKSGLPSDRFSAERTGGSVSTLTIQRTQQEDSAVYLCASRRTGSGELFFGEGSRLTVL.

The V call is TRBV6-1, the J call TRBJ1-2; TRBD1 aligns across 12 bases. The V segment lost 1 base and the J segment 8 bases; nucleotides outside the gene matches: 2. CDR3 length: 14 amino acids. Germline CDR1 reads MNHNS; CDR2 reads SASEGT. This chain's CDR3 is CASSEGGTGGGYTF. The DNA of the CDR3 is TGTGCCAGCAGTGAAGGGGGGACAGGGGGCGGCTACACCTTC.

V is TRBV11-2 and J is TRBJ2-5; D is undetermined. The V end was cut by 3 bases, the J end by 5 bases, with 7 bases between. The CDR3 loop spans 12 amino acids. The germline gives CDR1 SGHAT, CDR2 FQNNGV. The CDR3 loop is CASSFLRETQYF. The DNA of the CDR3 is TGTGCCAGCAGCTTTCTGCGGGAGACCCAGTACTTC.

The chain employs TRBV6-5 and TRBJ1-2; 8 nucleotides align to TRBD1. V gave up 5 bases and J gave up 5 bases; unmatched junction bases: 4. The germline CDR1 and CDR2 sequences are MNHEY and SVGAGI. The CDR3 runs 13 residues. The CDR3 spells CASSPDRVYGYTF. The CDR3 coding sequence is TGTGCCAGCAGTCCGGACAGGGTGTATGGCTACACCTTC.

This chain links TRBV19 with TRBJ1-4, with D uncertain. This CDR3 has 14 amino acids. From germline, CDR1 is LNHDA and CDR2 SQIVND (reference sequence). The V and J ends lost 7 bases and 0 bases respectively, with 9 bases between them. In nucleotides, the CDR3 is TGTGCCAGTACCGGGAGCGCAACTAATGAAAAACTGTTTTTT. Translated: CASTGSATNEKLFF.

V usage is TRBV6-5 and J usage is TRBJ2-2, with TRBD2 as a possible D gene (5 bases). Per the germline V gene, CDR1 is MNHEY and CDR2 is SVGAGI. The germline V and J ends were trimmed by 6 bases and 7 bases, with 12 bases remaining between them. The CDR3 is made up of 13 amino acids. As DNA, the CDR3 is TGTGCCAGCAGACCTGCCGGGGTCGGGGAGCTGTTTTTT. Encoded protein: CASRPAGVGELFF.

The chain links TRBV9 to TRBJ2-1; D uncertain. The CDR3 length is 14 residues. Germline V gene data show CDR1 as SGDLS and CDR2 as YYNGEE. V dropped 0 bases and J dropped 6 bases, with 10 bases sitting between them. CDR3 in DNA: TGTGCCAGCAGCGTAGTGGCTAGTGCCAATGAGCAGTTCTTC. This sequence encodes CASSVVASANEQFF.

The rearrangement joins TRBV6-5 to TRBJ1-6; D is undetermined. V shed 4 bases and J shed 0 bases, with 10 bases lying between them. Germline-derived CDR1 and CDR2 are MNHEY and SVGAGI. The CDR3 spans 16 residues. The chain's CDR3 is CASSFQASSYNSPLHF. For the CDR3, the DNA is TGTGCCAGCAGTTTTCAGGCGAGCTCCTATAATTCACCCCTCCACTTT.

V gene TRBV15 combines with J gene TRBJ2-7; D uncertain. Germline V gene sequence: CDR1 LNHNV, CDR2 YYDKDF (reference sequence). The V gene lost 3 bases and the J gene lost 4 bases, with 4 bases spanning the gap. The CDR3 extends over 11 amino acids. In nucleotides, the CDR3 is TGTGCCACCAGCAGCCAATACGAGCAGTACTTC. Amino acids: CATSSQYEQYF.

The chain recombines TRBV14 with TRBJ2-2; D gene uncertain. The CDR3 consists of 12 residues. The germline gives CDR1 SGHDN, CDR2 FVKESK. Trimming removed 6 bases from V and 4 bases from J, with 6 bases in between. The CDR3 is CASRWATGELFF. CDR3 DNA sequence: TGTGCCAGCAGGTGGGCCACCGGGGAGCTGTTTTTT.

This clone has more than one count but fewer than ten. The CDR3 here is CASSFNVAQPQHF. CDR3 bases: TGTGCCAGCAGTTTTAACGTAGCTCAGCCCCAGCATTTT. V usage is TRBV27 and J usage is TRBJ1-5; D call uncertain. Germline-derived CDR1 and CDR2 are MNHEY and SMNVEV (reference sequence). Trimming took off 3 bases at V and 6 bases at J, with 9 bases between the two ends. The CDR3 extends over 13 amino acids.

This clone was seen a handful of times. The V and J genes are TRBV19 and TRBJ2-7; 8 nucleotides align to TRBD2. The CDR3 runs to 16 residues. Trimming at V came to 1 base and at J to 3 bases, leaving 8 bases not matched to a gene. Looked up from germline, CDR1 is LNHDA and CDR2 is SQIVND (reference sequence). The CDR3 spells CASSIGTGGSLYEQYF. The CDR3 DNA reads TGTGCCAGTAGTATAGGAACGGGGGGGAGTCTCTACGAGCAGTACTTC. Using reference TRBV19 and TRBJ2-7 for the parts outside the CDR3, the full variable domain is DGGITQSPKYLFRKEGQNVTLSCEQNLNHDAMYWYRQDPGQGLRLIYYSQIVNDFQKGDIAEGYSVSREKKESFPLTVTSAQKNPTAFYLCASSIGTGGSLYEQYFGPGTRLTVT.

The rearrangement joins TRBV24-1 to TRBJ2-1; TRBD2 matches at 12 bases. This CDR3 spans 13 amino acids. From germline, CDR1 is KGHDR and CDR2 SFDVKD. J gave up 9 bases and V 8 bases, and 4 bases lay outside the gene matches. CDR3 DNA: TGTGCCACCACTAGCGGGAGGGCCCGTGAGCAGTTCTTC. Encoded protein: CATTSGRAREQFF.

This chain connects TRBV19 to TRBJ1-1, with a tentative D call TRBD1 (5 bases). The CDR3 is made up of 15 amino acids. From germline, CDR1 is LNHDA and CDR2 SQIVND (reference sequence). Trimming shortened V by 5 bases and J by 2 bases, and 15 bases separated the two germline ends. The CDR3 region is CASSAWEQANTEAFF. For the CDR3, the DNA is TGTGCCAGTAGTGCGTGGGAACAGGCTAACACTGAAGCTTTCTTT.

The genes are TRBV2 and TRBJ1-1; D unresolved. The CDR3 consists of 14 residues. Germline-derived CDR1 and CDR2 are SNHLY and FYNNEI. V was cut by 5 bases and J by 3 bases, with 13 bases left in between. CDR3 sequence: CASSNLEGYTEAFF. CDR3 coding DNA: TGTGCCAGCAGTAACCTGGAGGGTTACACTGAAGCTTTCTTT.

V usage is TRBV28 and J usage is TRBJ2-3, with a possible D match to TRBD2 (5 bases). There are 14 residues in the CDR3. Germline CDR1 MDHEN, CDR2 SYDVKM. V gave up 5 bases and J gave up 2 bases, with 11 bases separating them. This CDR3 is CASSPRGSTDTQYF. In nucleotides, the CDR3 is TGTGCCAGCAGTCCCCGGGGATCCACAGATACGCAGTATTTT.

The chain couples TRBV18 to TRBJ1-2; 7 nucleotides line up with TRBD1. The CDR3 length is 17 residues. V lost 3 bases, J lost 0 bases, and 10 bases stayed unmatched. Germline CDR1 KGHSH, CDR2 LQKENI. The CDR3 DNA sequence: TGTGCCAGCTCACCCATGGGACAGCAGGTATCTAACTATGGCTACACCTTC. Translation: CASSPMGQQVSNYGYTF.

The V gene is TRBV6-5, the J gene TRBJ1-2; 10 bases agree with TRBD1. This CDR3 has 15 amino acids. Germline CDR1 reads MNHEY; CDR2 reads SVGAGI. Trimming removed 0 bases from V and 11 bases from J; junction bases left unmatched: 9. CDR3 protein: CASSYSGRQGASYTF. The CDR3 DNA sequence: TGTGCCAGCAGTTACTCAGGTAGACAGGGGGCGAGTTACACCTTC.

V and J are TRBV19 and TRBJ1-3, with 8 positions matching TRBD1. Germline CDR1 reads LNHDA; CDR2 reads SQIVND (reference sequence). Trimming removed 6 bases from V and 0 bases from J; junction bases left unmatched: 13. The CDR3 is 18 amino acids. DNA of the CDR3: TGTGCCAGTAGAAGACAGGGGAGGACAGGGCCCTCTGGAAACACCATATATTTT. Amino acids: CASRRQGRTGPSGNTIYF.

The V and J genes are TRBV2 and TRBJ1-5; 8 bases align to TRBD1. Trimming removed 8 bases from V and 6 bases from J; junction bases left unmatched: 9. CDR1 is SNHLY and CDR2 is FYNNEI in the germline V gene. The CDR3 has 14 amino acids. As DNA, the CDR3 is TGTGCCAGCGCCCACGACAGGGGTGGTCAGCCCCAGCATTTT. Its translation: CASAHDRGGQPQHF.

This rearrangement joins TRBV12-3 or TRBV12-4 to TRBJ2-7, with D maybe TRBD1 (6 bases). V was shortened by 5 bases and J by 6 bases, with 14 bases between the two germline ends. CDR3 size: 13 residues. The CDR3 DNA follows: TGTGCCAGCAGTAACAGGGACCTAAGCGAGCAGTACTTC. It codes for CASSNRDLSEQYF.

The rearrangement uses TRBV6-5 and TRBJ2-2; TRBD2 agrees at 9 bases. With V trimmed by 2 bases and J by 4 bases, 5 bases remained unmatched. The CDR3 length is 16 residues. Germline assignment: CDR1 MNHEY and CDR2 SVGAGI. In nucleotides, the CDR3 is TGTGCCAGCAGTTACGGGCTAGCGGGGCCCACCGGGGAGCTGTTTTTT. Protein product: CASSYGLAGPTGELFF.

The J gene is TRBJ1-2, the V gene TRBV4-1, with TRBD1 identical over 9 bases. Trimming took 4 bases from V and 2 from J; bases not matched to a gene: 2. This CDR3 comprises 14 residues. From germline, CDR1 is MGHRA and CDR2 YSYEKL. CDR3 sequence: CASSLGTGNYGYTF. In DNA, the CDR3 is TGCGCCAGCAGCCTTGGGACAGGGAACTATGGCTACACCTTC.